The 12 T cell receptor beta chains below were found in one sample sequenced in a study of blood T cell repertoires in COVID-19. Using immunoSEQ multiplex PCR, the repertoire was profiled, and TCRdb retains in-frame clones only, with some absent. The sample shows a few hundred thousand clones, roughly four fifths of them seen only once. The sample consisted of PBMCs or T cells enriched from blood (not recorded which). These receptors all come from a woman in her 50s who had recovered from COVID-19.

This chain connects TRBV6-1 to TRBJ2-7; D may be TRBD2 (6 bases). V was cut by 3 bases and J by 2 bases, with 11 bases left in between. Germline CDR1 reads MNHNS; CDR2 reads SASEGT. CDR3 length: 14 amino acids. CDR3 loop: CASSDGTVAYEQYF. The CDR3 region has the DNA TGTGCCAGCAGTGACGGGACTGTCGCCTACGAGCAGTACTTC.

The gene calls are TRBV10-3 and TRBJ2-1, with TRBD2 identical over 8 bases. The CDR3 has 12 amino acids. Germline CDR1 and CDR2: ENHRY and SYGVKD. V lost 8 bases, J lost 7 bases, and 4 bases stayed unmatched. The CDR3 DNA reads as TGTGCCATCGGGACTAGGGGTAATGAGCAGTTCTTC. This translates into CAIGTRGNEQFF.

A word on this clone: Other DNA sequences in this sample translate to the same CDR3. This chain uses TRBV12-3 or TRBV12-4 with TRBJ1-2; the match to TRBD1 covers 7 bases. V lost 5 bases to trimming and J lost 5 bases; unmatched junction nucleotides: 5. The CDR3 loop spans 13 amino acids. Written as DNA, the CDR3 is TGTGCCAGCAGTCCCGGGACAGCGTATGGCTACACCTTC. Its translation is CASSPGTAYGYTF.

CDR3 sequence: CASSAGGLGETQYF. In DNA, the CDR3 is TGCGCCAGCAGCGCAGGGGGCTTAGGGGAGACCCAGTACTTC. This chain uses TRBV5-1 with TRBJ2-5, with 8 bases that match TRBD1. There are 14 residues in the CDR3. The V gene end was trimmed by 4 bases and the J gene end by 5 bases; junction bases not matched to a gene: 7. Germline V gene lookup returns CDR1 SGHRS and CDR2 YFSETQ. Full variable domain (rest looked up from reference TRBV5-1 and TRBJ2-5): KAGVTQTPRYLIKTRGQQVTLSCSPISGHRSVSWYQQTPGQGLQFLFEYFSETQRNKGNFPGRFSGRQFSNSRSEMNVSTLELGDSALYLCASSAGGLGETQYFGPGTRLLVL.

This clone was observed a single time. This chain connects TRBV11-3 to TRBJ1-5, with a tentative D call TRBD1 (5 bases). Germline lookup yields CDR1 SGHNT and CDR2 YENEEA. This CDR3 contains 16 residues. The V end was cut by 0 bases, the J end by 9 bases, with 18 bases between. The CDR3 protein is CASSLDNRKVDGPQHF. DNA of the CDR3: TGTGCCAGCAGCTTAGATAACAGGAAGGTTGATGGGCCCCAGCATTTT.

This chain uses TRBV7-2 with TRBJ2-1; TRBD2 agrees at 8 bases. The CDR3 runs to 16 residues. The junction had 17 bases not matched to a gene; V was cut back by 6 bases and J by 10 bases. CDR1 and CDR2 from the germline V gene are SGHTA and FQGNSA. CDR3: CASRGIGTSGPGEQFF. CDR3 DNA sequence: TGTGCCAGCAGGGGGATAGGAACTAGCGGACCCGGCGAGCAGTTCTTC. Variable domain in full (rest from reference TRBV7-2 and TRBJ2-1): GAGVSQSPSNKVTEKGKDVELRCDPISGHTALYWYRQSLGQGLEFLIYFQGNSAPDKSGLPSDRFSAERTGGSVSTLTIQRTQQEDSAVYLCASRGIGTSGPGEQFFGPGTRLTVL.

The chain is built from TRBV27 and TRBJ2-7; D might be TRBD1 (6 bases). This CDR3 comprises 14 residues. Germline lookup yields CDR1 MNHEY and CDR2 SMNVEV (reference sequence). V dropped 4 bases and J dropped 4 bases, with 14 bases sitting between them. CDR3 region: CASSWTDGWYEQYF. The CDR3 nucleotides read TGTGCCAGCAGTTGGACAGACGGTTGGTACGAGCAGTACTTC.

As DNA, the CDR3 is TGCGCCAGCAGCTCACTGAATAGCAACACTGAAGCTTTCTTT. Translation gives CASSSLNSNTEAFF. V usage is TRBV5-1 and J usage is TRBJ1-1; D is unclear. V lost 3 bases and J 2 bases, leaving 11 bases between the germline ends. This CDR3 has 14 residues. Germline loops: CDR1 SGHRS, CDR2 YFSETQ.

The rearrangement links TRBV27 to TRBJ2-7, with TRBD1 matching over 10 bases. Germline CDR1 reads MNHEY; CDR2 reads SMNVEV (reference sequence). The CDR3 length is 17 residues. V gave up 5 bases and J gave up 0 bases; unmatched junction bases: 10. The CDR3 sequence is CASSPTGTGVSSYEQYF. CDR3 coding DNA: TGTGCCAGCAGTCCCACCGGGACAGGGGTTAGCTCCTACGAGCAGTACTTC.

This chain joins TRBV20-1 and TRBJ2-7, with 10 nucleotides matching TRBD2. This CDR3 spans 14 amino acids. Germline trimming cut 3 bases from V and 3 bases from J; bases unmatched to any gene: 5. Germline V lookup: CDR1 DFQATT, CDR2 SNEGSKA (reference sequence). The CDR3 DNA follows: TGCAGTGCTAGTCCGGCTAGCGGGGGCTACGAGCAGTACTTC. This translates into CSASPASGGYEQYF.

V gene TRBV9 combines with J gene TRBJ2-1; the D gene is possibly TRBD2 (5 bases). Per germline, CDR1 SGDLS and CDR2 YYNGEE. V was pared by 1 base and J by 5 bases, with 7 bases between. This CDR3 has 13 residues. CDR3 loop: CASSVYGNNEQFF. CDR3 nucleotides: TGTGCCAGCAGCGTATACGGGAACAATGAGCAGTTCTTC. Looking up the rest from reference TRBV9 and TRBJ2-1 gives the full variable domain: DSGVTQTPKHLITATGQRVTLRCSPRSGDLSVYWYQQSLDQGLQFLIQYYNGEERAKGNILERFSAQQFPDLHSELNLSSLELGDSALYFCASSVYGNNEQFFGPGTRLTVL.

The J gene is TRBJ1-1, the V gene TRBV6-1; unclear D gene. CDR3 length: 15 amino acids. V lost 3 bases and J 2 bases, leaving 13 bases between the germline ends. Germline-derived CDR1 and CDR2 are MNHNS and SASEGT. CDR3 coding DNA: TGTGCCAGCAGTGATTTGGCAGGATATAACACTGAAGCTTTCTTT. This sequence encodes CASSDLAGYNTEAFF.